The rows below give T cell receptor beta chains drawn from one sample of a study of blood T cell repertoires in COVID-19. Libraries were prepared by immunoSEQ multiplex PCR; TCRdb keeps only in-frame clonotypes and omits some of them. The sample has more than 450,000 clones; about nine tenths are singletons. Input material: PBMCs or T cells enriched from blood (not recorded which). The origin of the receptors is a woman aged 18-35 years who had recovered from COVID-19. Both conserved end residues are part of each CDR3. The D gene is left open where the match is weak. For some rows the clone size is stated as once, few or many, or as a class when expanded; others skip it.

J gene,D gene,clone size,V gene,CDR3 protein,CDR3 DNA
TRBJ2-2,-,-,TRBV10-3,CAISEVGEALGTGELFF,TGTGCCATCAGTGAGGTTGGGGAGGCCTTAGGCACCGGGGAGCTGTTTTTT
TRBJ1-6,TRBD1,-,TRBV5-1,CASSSGQGVDSPLHF,TGCGCCAGCAGCTCCGGACAGGGGGTTGATTCACCCCTCCACTTT
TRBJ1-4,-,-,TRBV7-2,CASSLLFNEKLFF,TGTGCCAGCAGCCTTCTATTTAATGAAAAACTGTTTTTT
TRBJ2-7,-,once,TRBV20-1,CSASRGGGGNEQYF,TGCAGTGCTAGTAGGGGGGGCGGAGGAAACGAGCAGTACTTC
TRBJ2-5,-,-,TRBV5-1,CASSFDQETQYF,TGCGCCAGCAGCTTCGACCAAGAGACCCAGTACTTC
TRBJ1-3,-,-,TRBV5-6,CASSLTEGNTIYF,TGTGCCAGCAGCTTGACGGAGGGAAACACCATATATTTT
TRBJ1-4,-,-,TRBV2,CASSYMTALSSEQLFF,TGTGCCAGCAGTTATATGACAGCTCTCAGTTCTGAGCAACTGTTTTTT
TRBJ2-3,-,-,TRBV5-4,CASTLKRGVGTDTQYF,TGTGCCAGCACCCTAAAAAGGGGTGTGGGCACAGATACGCAGTATTTT
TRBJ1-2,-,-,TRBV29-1,CSVEEGGRPYGYTF,TGCAGCGTTGAAGAGGGGGGACGTCCCTATGGCTACACCTTC
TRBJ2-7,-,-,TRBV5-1,CASSPQGSEQYF,TGCGCCAGCAGCCCACAAGGGAGCGAGCAGTACTTC
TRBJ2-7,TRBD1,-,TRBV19,CASSYGTGPYEQYF,TGTGCCAGTAGCTACGGGACAGGACCCTACGAGCAGTACTTC
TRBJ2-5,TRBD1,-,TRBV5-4,CASSPLSGQGMETQYF,TGTGCCAGCAGCCCACTCTCTGGACAGGGGATGGAGACCCAGTACTTC
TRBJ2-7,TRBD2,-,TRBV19,CASSLTGGSIYEQYF,TGTGCCAGTAGTCTTACGGGGGGATCGATCTACGAGCAGTACTTC